This T cell receptor beta chain was identified during a study of blood T cell repertoires in COVID-19. Across the whole study: Acute and convalescent COVID-19 specimens originated in the United States, Italy and Spain. T cells, B-cell-depleted T cells, or PBMCs provided the cDNA or gDNA that served as material.

As handled by the study authors: Reference gene primer amplification yielded estimated nucleated cell counts. Clones were sequenced by immunoSEQ multiplex PCR, and TCRdb holds only the in-frame ones, with some missing. V and J calls and clone size are given by that table; D and trimming were obtained from the DNA. This sample has around 99,000 clones, with about four fifths found just once. V was pared by 5 bases and J by 1 base, with 15 bases between. The length of the CDR3 is 16 residues. Germline V lookup: CDR1 MNHEY, CDR2 SMNVEV (reference sequence). V gene TRBV27 combines with J gene TRBJ2-4; possible D gene TRBD1, 6 bases. The source of this sequence is a woman aged 80 or over with active or convalescent COVID-19. The specimen sequenced was peripheral blood. CDR3 nucleotides: TGTGCCAGCAGTGGGCAGGGGCTCCTCGCCAAAAACATTCAGTACTTC. It specifies CASSGQGLLAKNIQYF.